The T cell receptor beta chain described here comes from a study of blood T cell repertoires in COVID-19. This table comes from immunoSEQ multiplex PCR, and its TCRdb copy is limited to in-frame clones, with some not included. Of roughly 250,000 clones listed, approximately 79% are singletons. The CDR3 is 16 amino acids. Germline V lookup: CDR1 SGHRS, CDR2 YFSETQ. V lost 1 base to trimming and J lost 6 bases, with 14 bases between them. This clonotype was obtained from an elderly woman with active or convalescent COVID-19. This sequence joins TRBV5-1 and TRBJ1-6, with D possibly being TRBD1 (6 bases). The sequenced sample was peripheral blood. The CDR3 bases are TGCGCCAGCAGCTTGAACCGTTTAGGGGGTAATTCACCCCTCCACTTT. Translated, it gives CASSLNRLGGNSPLHF. Combining the CDR3 with reference TRBV5-1 and TRBJ1-6 gives the whole variable domain KAGVTQTPRYLIKTRGQQVTLSCSPISGHRSVSWYQQTPGQGLQFLFEYFSETQRNKGNFPGRFSGRQFSNSRSEMNVSTLELGDSALYLCASSLNRLGGNSPLHFGNGTRLTVT.